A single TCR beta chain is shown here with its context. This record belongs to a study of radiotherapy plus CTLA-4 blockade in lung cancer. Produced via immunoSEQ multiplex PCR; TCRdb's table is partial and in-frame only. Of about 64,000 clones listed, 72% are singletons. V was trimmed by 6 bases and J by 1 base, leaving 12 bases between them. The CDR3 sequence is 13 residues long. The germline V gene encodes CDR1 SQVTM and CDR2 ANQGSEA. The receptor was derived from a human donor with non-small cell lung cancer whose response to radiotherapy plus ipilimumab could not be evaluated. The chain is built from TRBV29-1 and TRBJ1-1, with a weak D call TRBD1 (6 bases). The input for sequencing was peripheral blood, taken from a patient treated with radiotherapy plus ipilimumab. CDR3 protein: CSVFRGQNTEAFF. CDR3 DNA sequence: TGCAGCGTCTTCAGGGGACAGAACACTGAAGCTTTCTTT.